These 8 T cell receptor beta chains originate from one sample sequenced in a study of blood T cell repertoires in COVID-19. Profiling relied on immunoSEQ multiplex PCR, and the TCRdb table lists in-frame clones only, not all of them. The profile shows about 95,000 clones, roughly 81% of them singletons. Specimen: peripheral blood. The receptors come from a man aged 80 or over with COVID-19, enrolled during active disease.

J is TRBJ2-1 and V is TRBV19; 7 bases line up with TRBD1. Germline trimming cut 2 bases from V and 7 bases from J; bases unmatched to any gene: 8. Germline-derived CDR1 and CDR2 are LNHDA and SQIVND (reference sequence). The CDR3 totals 15 residues. This chain's CDR3 is CASSILRARGNEQFF. For the CDR3, the DNA is TGTGCCAGTAGTATATTACGGGCCAGGGGGAATGAGCAGTTCTTC.

This clone was seen more than once but under ten times. This chain uses TRBV2 with TRBJ1-1; 7 positions match TRBD1. V dropped 5 bases and J dropped 3; count of bases not matched to a gene: 12. In germline, CDR1 is SNHLY, CDR2 FYNNEI. The CDR3 has 16 residues. This CDR3 reads CASSTYFDRDDTEAFF. The CDR3 coding sequence is TGTGCCAGCAGTACCTATTTTGACAGGGACGACACTGAAGCTTTCTTT.

The chain uses TRBV27 and TRBJ1-2, with unresolved D. The CDR3 runs 16 residues. The germline CDR1 and CDR2 sequences are MNHEY and SMNVEV (reference sequence). Trimming removed 5 bases at V and 4 bases at J, with 20 bases between. CDR3 sequence reads: CASSAFSNRELYGYTF. DNA for the CDR3: TGTGCCAGCAGTGCCTTCTCTAACAGAGAACTCTATGGCTACACCTTC.

The chain has TRBV3-1 (or the pseudogene TRBV3-2) and TRBJ2-3; D remains unclear. Germline V gene data show CDR1 as LGHDT and CDR2 as YNNKEL (reference sequence). This CDR3 region has 13 residues. V was trimmed by 0 bases and J by 9 bases, leaving 10 bases between them. The DNA of the CDR3 is TGTGCCAGCAGCCAAGATCCCTACGGGACGCAGTATTTT. Its translation: CASSQDPYGTQYF.

This chain connects TRBV11-2 to TRBJ2-2; the match to TRBD2 covers 9 bases. The CDR3 totals 15 residues. Looked up from germline, CDR1 is SGHAT and CDR2 is FQNNGV. V lost 6 bases to trimming and J lost 7 bases; unmatched junction nucleotides: 9. The CDR3 sequence: CASRAIAGAVGELFF. The CDR3 DNA reads as TGTGCCAGCAGAGCTATAGCGGGAGCCGTCGGGGAGCTGTTTTTT.

This chain uses TRBV7-9 with TRBJ2-1; D is perhaps TRBD2 (5 bases). The CDR3 totals 11 residues. Per germline, CDR1 SEHNR and CDR2 FQNEAQ (reference sequence). V was pared by 2 bases and J by 10 bases, with 6 bases between. The CDR3 coding sequence is TGTGCCAGCAGCTTAACTAGAGAGCAGTTCTTC. Amino acid sequence: CASSLTREQFF.

The chain is built from TRBV2 and TRBJ2-2; TRBD1 matches 7 bases. J lost 4 bases, V lost 6 bases, and 2 bases had no gene match. Germline values: CDR1 SNHLY, CDR2 FYNNEI. The CDR3 contains 13 residues. The DNA for the CDR3 is TGTGCCAGCAGGGGACAGTCCACCGGGGAGCTGTTTTTT. This encodes CASRGQSTGELFF.

CDR3 in amino acids: CASSLRDRPTGGNTIYF. The CDR3 bases are TGTGCCAGTAGTCTCCGGGACAGGCCTACGGGGGGAAACACCATATATTTT. The rearrangement uses TRBV19 and TRBJ1-3, with 8 nucleotides matching TRBD1. The CDR3 extends over 17 amino acids. Germline CDR1 reads LNHDA; CDR2 reads SQIVND (reference sequence). The junction had 13 bases not matched to a gene; V was cut back by 5 bases and J by 4 bases.